Presented here are 8 T cell receptor beta chains from one specimen sequenced in a study of blood T cell repertoires in COVID-19. The protocol was immunoSEQ multiplex PCR, while the TCRdb copy is restricted to in-frame clones and leaves out a portion. Of fewer than 500,000 clones listed, roughly 87% are singletons. Sequenced sample: PBMCs or T cells enriched from blood (not recorded which). All receptors come from a woman aged 18-30 years who had recovered from COVID-19.

The chain recombines TRBV7-2 with TRBJ1-2, with D tentatively TRBD1 (5 bases). CDR1 is SGHTA, CDR2 FQGNSA, per germline. The V and J ends lost 8 bases and 2 bases respectively, with 15 bases between them. The CDR3 loop spans 14 amino acids. CDR3 bases: TGTGCCAGCCGAAGACAGACCACGAACTATGGCTACACCTTC. It is translated as CASRRQTTNYGYTF.

The V call is TRBV29-1, the J call TRBJ1-3; a weak D match, TRBD1 (6 bases). Germline V CDR1 and CDR2: SQVTM, ANQGSEA. The CDR3 contains 13 residues. Trimming pared 4 bases from V and 2 bases from J, leaving 9 bases between. The CDR3 region has the DNA TGCAGCGTTGTCGGGGGGCCTGGAAACACCATATATTTT. Translation gives CSVVGGPGNTIYF.

The V call is TRBV19, the J call TRBJ1-2; no clear D gene. In germline, CDR1 is LNHDA, CDR2 SQIVND (reference sequence). CDR3 length: 12 residues. V was shortened by 5 bases and J by 3 bases, with 7 bases between the two germline ends. In DNA form, the CDR3 reads TGTGCCAGTAGTGTGGGCGACTATGGCTACACCTTC. The encoded protein is CASSVGDYGYTF.

The V gene is TRBV19, the J gene TRBJ2-3; the match to TRBD1 covers 8 bases. The V gene's germline CDR1 is LNHDA and CDR2 SQIVND (reference sequence). V lost 8 bases to trimming and J lost 4 bases; unmatched junction nucleotides: 11. This CDR3 region has 15 residues. Here the CDR3 reads CASQGPGQEPDTQYF. For the CDR3, the DNA is TGTGCCAGTCAGGGGCCGGGACAGGAACCAGATACGCAGTATTTT.

This clone has a single count. The chain links TRBV25-1 to TRBJ1-2, with 8 bases lining up with TRBD1. Germline trimming cut 4 bases from V and 2 bases from J; bases unmatched to any gene: 6. Looked up from germline, CDR1 is MGHDK and CDR2 is SYGVNS. The CDR3 is made up of 15 amino acids. CDR3 DNA: TGTGCCAGCAGTGGGCCCGGACAGGGAAACTATGGCTACACCTTC. Translating it yields CASSGPGQGNYGYTF.

V and J are TRBV19 and TRBJ1-5; maybe TRBD1 (6 bases). CDR3 length: 14 amino acids. V gave up 7 bases and J gave up 7 bases, with 17 bases separating them. Germline V lookup: CDR1 LNHDA, CDR2 SQIVND (reference sequence). CDR3 residues: CASTTSGESQPQHF. In DNA, the CDR3 is TGTGCCAGTACCACTTCAGGGGAGTCGCAGCCCCAGCATTTT.

CDR3 protein: CASSLVGGFYTF. CDR3 DNA sequence: TGTGCCAGCAGTTTAGTTGGGGGGTTTTACACCTTC. This chain links TRBV12-3 or TRBV12-4 with TRBJ1-2; tentatively, D is TRBD1 (5 bases). The CDR3 runs to 12 residues. The V end lost 1 base, the J end lost 11 bases, and 11 bases lay between the germline ends.

This chain connects TRBV5-1 to TRBJ1-1; D might be TRBD1 (6 bases). Germline CDR1 reads SGHRS; CDR2 reads YFSETQ. V was cut by 3 bases and J by 1 base, with 10 bases left in between. This CDR3 comprises 14 residues. CDR3 DNA sequence: TGCGCCAGCAGCTGGACAGCCTCGAACACTGAAGCTTTCTTT. It codes for CASSWTASNTEAFF.